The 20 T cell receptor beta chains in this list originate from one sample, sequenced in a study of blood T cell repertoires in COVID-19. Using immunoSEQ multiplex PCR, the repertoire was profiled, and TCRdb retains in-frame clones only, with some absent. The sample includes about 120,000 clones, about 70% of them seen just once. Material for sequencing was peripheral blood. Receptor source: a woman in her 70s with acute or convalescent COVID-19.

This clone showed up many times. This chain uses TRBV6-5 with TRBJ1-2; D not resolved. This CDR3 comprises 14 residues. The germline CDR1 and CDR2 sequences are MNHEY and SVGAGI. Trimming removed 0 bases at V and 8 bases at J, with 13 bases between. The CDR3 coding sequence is TGTGCCAGCAGTTACTCAACCAGCACGGGAGGCTACACCTTC. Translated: CASSYSTSTGGYTF.

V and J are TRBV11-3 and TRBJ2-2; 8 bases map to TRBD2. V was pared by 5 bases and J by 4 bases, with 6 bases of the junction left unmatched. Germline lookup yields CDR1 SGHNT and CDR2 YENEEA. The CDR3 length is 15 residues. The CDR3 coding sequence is TGTGCCAGCAGCGCCGGGGGGGCGAGCACCGGGGAGCTGTTTTTT. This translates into CASSAGGASTGELFF.

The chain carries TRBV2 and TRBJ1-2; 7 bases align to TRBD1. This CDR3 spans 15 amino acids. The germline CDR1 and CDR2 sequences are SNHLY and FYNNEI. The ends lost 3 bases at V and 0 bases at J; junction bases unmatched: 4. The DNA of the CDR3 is TGTGCCAGCAGTGAGGATAGGGGGCCTAACTATGGCTACACCTTC. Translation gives CASSEDRGPNYGYTF.

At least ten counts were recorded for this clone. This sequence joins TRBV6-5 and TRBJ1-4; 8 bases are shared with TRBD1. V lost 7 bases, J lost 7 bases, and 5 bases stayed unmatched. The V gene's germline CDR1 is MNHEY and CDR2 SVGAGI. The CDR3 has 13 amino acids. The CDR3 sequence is CASNRQGSEKLFF. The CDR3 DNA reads TGTGCCAGCAACCGACAGGGGTCTGAAAAACTGTTTTTT.

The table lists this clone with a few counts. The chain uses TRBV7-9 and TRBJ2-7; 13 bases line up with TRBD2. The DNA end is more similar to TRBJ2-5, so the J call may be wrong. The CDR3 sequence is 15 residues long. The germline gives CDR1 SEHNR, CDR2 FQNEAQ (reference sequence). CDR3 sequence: CASSSPRTSGRTQYF. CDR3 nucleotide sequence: TGTGCCAGCAGCTCCCCTCGGACTAGCGGGAGGACCCAGTACTTC.

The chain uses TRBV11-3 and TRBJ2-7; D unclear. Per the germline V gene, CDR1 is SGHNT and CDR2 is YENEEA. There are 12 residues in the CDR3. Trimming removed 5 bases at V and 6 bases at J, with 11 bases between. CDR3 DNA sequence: TGTGCCAGCAGCAAAGCAACTGGCGAGCAGTACTTC. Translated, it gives CASSKATGEQYF.

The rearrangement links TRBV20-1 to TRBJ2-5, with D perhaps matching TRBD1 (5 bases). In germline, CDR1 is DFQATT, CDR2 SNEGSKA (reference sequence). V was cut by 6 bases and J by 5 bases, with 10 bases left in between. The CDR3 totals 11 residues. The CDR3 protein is CSADPGETQYF. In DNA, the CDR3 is TGCAGTGCGGATCCAGGGGAGACCCAGTACTTC.

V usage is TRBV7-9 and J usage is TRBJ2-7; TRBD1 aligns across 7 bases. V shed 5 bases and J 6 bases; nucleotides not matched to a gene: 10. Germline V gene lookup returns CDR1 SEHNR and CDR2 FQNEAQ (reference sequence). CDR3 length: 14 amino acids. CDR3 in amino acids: CASSTDKGGPEQYF. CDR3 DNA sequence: TGTGCCAGCAGCACAGACAAAGGGGGCCCCGAGCAGTACTTC.

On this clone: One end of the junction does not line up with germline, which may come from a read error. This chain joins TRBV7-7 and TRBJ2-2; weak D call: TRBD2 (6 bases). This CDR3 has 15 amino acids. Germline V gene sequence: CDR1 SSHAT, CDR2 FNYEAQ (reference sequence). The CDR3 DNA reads TGTGCTAGCAGCTTATCCGGGGGTAGCACCGGGGAGCTGTTTTTT. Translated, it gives CASSLSGGSTGELFF.

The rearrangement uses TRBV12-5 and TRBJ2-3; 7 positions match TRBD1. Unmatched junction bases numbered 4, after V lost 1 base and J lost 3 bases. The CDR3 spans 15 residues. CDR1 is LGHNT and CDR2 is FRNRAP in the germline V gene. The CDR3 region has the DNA TGTGCTAGTGGTTTGGACAGGGGTGGAACAGATACGCAGTATTTT. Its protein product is CASGLDRGGTDTQYF.

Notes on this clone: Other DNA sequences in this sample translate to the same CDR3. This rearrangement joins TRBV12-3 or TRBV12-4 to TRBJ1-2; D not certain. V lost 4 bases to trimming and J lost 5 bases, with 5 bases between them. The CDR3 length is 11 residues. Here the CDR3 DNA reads TGTGCCAGCAGTTCGGGGTATGGCTACACCTTC. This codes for CASSSGYGYTF.

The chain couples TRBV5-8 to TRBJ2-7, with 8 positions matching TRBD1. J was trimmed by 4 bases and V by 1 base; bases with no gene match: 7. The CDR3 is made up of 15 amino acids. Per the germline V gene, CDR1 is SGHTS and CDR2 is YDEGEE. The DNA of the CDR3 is TGTGCCAGCAGCTTGTTCCAGGGGGCGTTGTACGAGCAGTACTTC. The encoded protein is CASSLFQGALYEQYF.

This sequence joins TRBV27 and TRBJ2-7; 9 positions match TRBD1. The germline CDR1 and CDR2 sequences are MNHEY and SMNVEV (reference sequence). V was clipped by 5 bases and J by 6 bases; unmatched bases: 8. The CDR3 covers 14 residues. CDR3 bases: TGTGCCAGCAGTCAGTGGACAGGGGAGGCCGAGCAGTACTTC. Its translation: CASSQWTGEAEQYF.

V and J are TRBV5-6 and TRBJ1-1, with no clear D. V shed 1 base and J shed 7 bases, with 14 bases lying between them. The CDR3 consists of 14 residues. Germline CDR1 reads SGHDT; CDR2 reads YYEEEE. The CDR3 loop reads CASSLTGGLFEAFF. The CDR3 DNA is TGTGCCAGCAGCTTGACGGGAGGACTGTTTGAAGCTTTCTTT.

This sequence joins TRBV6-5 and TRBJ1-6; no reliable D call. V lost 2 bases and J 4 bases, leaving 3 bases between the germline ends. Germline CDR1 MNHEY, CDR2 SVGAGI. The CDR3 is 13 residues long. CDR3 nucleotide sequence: TGTGCCAGCAGTTACCTTTATAATTCACCCCTCCACTTT. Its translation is CASSYLYNSPLHF.

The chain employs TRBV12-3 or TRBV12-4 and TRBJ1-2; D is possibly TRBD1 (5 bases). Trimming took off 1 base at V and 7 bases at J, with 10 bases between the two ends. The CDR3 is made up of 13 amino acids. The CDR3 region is CASSLVGEVGYTF. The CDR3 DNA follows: TGTGCCAGCAGTTTAGTAGGGGAAGTTGGCTACACCTTC.

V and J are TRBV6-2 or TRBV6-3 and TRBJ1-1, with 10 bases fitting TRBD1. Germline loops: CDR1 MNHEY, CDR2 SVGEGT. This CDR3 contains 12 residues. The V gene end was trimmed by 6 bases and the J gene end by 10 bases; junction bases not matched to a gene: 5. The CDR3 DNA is TGTGCCAGCAGCAGTTGGACAGGGGGAGCTTTCTTT. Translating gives CASSSWTGGAFF.

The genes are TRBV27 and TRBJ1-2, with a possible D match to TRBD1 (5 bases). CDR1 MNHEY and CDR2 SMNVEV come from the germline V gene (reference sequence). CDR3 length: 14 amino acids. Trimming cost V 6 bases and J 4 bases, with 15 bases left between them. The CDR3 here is CASSRKTESYGYTF. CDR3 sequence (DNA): TGTGCCAGCAGCCGTAAGACAGAATCCTATGGCTACACCTTC.

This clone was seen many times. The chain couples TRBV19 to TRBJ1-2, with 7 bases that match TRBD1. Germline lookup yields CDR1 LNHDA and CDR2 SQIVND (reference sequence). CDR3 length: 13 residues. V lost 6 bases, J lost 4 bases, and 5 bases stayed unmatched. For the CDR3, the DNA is TGTGCCAGTAGCCTGGACAGGCGCTATGGCTACACCTTC. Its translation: CASSLDRRYGYTF.

In DNA, the CDR3 is TGTGCCAGCAGTCTCGGGACAGGCAATCAGCCCCAGCATTTT. It codes for CASSLGTGNQPQHF. The V call is TRBV27, the J call TRBJ1-5; 7 nucleotides match TRBD1. The CDR3 extends over 14 amino acids. J gave up 2 bases and V 5 bases, and 3 bases lay outside the gene matches. Looked up from germline, CDR1 is MNHEY and CDR2 is SMNVEV (reference sequence).